This is a list of T cell receptor beta chains from one sample in a study of technical replicates of blood from a few donors. Here immunoSEQ multiplex PCR was the method, and the copy in TCRdb shows in-frame clones only, minus some. The table lists under 95,000 clones, roughly 98% of them singletons. The material sequenced was T cells isolated from PBMCs. The receptor source for this set is a human donor in good health. Each CDR3 is given with its conserved first and last residue. A D gene is named only where the DNA matches it firmly. Size tells how often a clone was seen (once, few, many) or the class of an expanded clone, and some rows leave it out.

d_gene,v_gene,j_gene,abundance,CDR3nt,CDR3aa
NA,TRBV6-5,TRBJ1-5,NA,TGTGCCAGCAGTTACTCGTTGGGTAGCCAGCCCCAGCATTTT,CASSYSLGSQPQHF
TRBD2,TRBV29-1,TRBJ2-7,NA,TGCAGCGTTGGGGGACTATCCTACGAGCAGTACTTC,CSVGGLSYEQYF
NA,TRBV28,TRBJ2-7,NA,TGTGCCAGCAGTCAAAGAGGAGGGGACGAGCAGTACTTC,CASSQRGGDEQYF
TRBD1,TRBV5-1,TRBJ1-6,NA,TGCGCCAGCAGCTTGGGGGGACAGGGAAATTCACCCCTCCACTTT,CASSLGGQGNSPLHF
NA,TRBV21-1,TRBJ1-5,NA,TGTGCCAGCAGCAACCTATCGGTCGACGGGAATCAGCCCCAGCATTTT,CASSNLSVDGNQPQHF
NA,TRBV29-1,TRBJ2-4,NA,TGCAGCGTTGAATTAGGACAGGCCAAAAACATTCAGTACTTC,CSVELGQAKNIQYF
NA,TRBV6-8,TRBJ2-7,NA,TGTGCCAGCAGCCCCCCCCTTAGGGAGGACGAGCAGTACTTC,CASSPPLREDEQYF
NA,TRBV28,TRBJ2-3,NA,TGTGCCAGCAGTCCTTCTTTAGACAGGACAGATACGCAGTATTTT,CASSPSLDRTDTQYF
NA,TRBV2,TRBJ1-2,NA,TGTGCCAGCAGTGGTGGGAGGATCTATGGCTACACCTTC,CASSGGRIYGYTF
NA,TRBV30,TRBJ2-5,NA,TGTGCCTGGAGTGTAGTCCGAGGGTTTGGGACCCAGTACTTC,CAWSVVRGFGTQYF
NA,TRBV5-8,TRBJ1-1,NA,TGTGCCAGCAGCTCGTCACAGGGAGCAGCCACTGAAGCTTTCTTT,CASSSSQGAATEAFF
NA,TRBV6-4,TRBJ1-1,NA,TGTGCCAGCAGTCTTCAAGAGGGCACTGAAGCTTTCTTT,CASSLQEGTEAFF
NA,TRBV11-2,TRBJ2-1,NA,TGTGCCAGCAGCTTAGACTCCTGGGGGGGCTCAGCACTGATGAATGAGCAGTTCTTC,CASSLDSWGGSALMNEQFF
TRBD2,TRBV6-5,TRBJ2-1,NA,TGTGCCAGCAGTTACTCCCCCACGGGGGGCTACAATGAGCAGTTCTTC,CASSYSPTGGYNEQFF
TRBD2,TRBV5-6,TRBJ2-7,NA,TGTGCCAGCAGCTTGGCTGGCGGGAGGGCGATGGACGAGCAGTACTTC,CASSLAGGRAMDEQYF
TRBD1,TRBV28,TRBJ2-3,NA,TGTGCCAGCAGCGGACAGGGAGGCACAGATACGCAGTATTTT,CASSGQGGTDTQYF
NA,TRBV29-1,TRBJ2-1,NA,TGCAGCATCCCTCCGGGAGAAAGTAATGAGCAGTTCTTC,CSIPPGESNEQFF
TRBD1,TRBV27,TRBJ2-7,NA,TGTGCCAGCATTGGGGCAGGGGGAAGCTACGAGCAGTACTTC,CASIGAGGSYEQYF
NA,TRBV11-3,TRBJ2-2,NA,TGTGCCTGGTCCCAGGGCGGGGAGCTGTTTTTT,CAWSQGGELFF
NA,TRBV7-9,TRBJ1-1,NA,TGTGCCAGCAGCTCCCCCCGGGGGACTGAAGCTTTCTTT,CASSSPRGTEAFF
NA,TRBV9,TRBJ1-1,once,TGTGCCAGCAGCGCCCACGGGAGGGCGAACACTGAAGCTTTCTTT,CASSAHGRANTEAFF
NA,TRBV2,TRBJ1-3,NA,TGTGCCAGCACCGACTGGAGCTCTGGAAACACCATATATTTT,CASTDWSSGNTIYF
TRBD2,TRBV28,TRBJ2-1,NA,TGTGCCAGCACCCTGGCCGGGACTAGTTTCACTGAGCAGTTCTTC,CASTLAGTSFTEQFF
NA,TRBV5-1,TRBJ1-6,NA,TGCGCCAGCAGCTTGGCCGCGAATTCACCCCTCCACTTT,CASSLAANSPLHF
NA,TRBV5-4,TRBJ2-3,NA,TGTGCCAGCAGCTCCAGCGACTACACAGATACGCAGTATTTT,CASSSSDYTDTQYF
TRBD1,TRBV5-6,TRBJ2-7,few,TGTGCCAGCAGCCCGACAGGGTCCTACGAGCAGTACTTC,CASSPTGSYEQYF
TRBD2,TRBV30,TRBJ2-1,NA,TGTGCCTGGAAGTTAGCGGGGGGGCCGATTGAGCAGTTCTTC,CAWKLAGGPIEQFF
TRBD2,TRBV28,TRBJ2-5,NA,TGTGCCAGCAGCTGGGGGGGTAGCGGAAACCAAGAGACCCAGTACTTC,CASSWGGSGNQETQYF
NA,TRBV2,TRBJ1-1,once,TGTGCCAGCAGTCTGCAGGGGCCGAACACTGAAGCTTTCTTT,CASSLQGPNTEAFF
TRBD1,TRBV28,TRBJ1-1,once,TGTGCCAGCAGTCAGCCGGGACAGGGGAACACTGAAGCTTTCTTT,CASSQPGQGNTEAFF
TRBD1,TRBV27,TRBJ2-7,NA,TGTGCCAGCAGCGCCTCCAGGGGGTCATGGGAGCAGTACTTC,CASSASRGSWEQYF
NA,TRBV4-1,TRBJ2-3,once,TGCGCCAGCAGCCAAATAGCCCCTAGCACAGATACGCAGTATTTT,CASSQIAPSTDTQYF
TRBD1,TRBV7-9,TRBJ1-4,NA,TGTGCCACGACAGGGCTCAGAGTTGAAAAACTGTTTTTT,CATTGLRVEKLFF
NA,TRBV14,TRBJ2-5,NA,TGTGCCAGCAGCCATCGCGGGAAAGAGACCCAGTACTTC,CASSHRGKETQYF
NA,TRBV7-8,TRBJ1-4,NA,TGTGCCAGCAGCTTAGCGCCAATGGAGGAAAAACTGTTTTTT,CASSLAPMEEKLFF
TRBD2,TRBV12-5,TRBJ2-7,few,TGTGCTAGTGGTTTGGGGACTAGCGGCGACGAGCAGTACTTC,CASGLGTSGDEQYF
TRBD1,TRBV5-1,TRBJ1-1,NA,TGCGCCAGCAGCTTGGTCTCGGGACAGGGGAACACTGAAGCTTTCTTT,CASSLVSGQGNTEAFF
NA,TRBV28,TRBJ2-5,NA,TGTGCCAGCAGTTTACCCGTAGAGACCCAGTACTTC,CASSLPVETQYF
NA,TRBV27,TRBJ2-5,NA,TGTGCCAGCAGTTTATCGGACGGGAACCAAGAGACCCAGTACTTC,CASSLSDGNQETQYF
NA,TRBV7-9,TRBJ2-1,NA,TGTGCCAGCAGCCAAAAAACCTTGACAGGGACTGGCGATGAGCAGTTCTTC,CASSQKTLTGTGDEQFF
TRBD2,TRBV15,TRBJ2-5,NA,TGTGCCACCAGCAGAGGGACTAGCGGGGGATTACAAGAGACCCAGTACTTC,CATSRGTSGGLQETQYF
TRBD1,TRBV12-5,TRBJ2-5,NA,TGTGCTAGTGGCCCTACCGGGACAGGGGGCAGAGTAGAGACCCAGTACTTC,CASGPTGTGGRVETQYF
NA,TRBV11-3,TRBJ1-2,once,TGTGCCAGCAGCCCGGACAATAACTATGGCTACACCTTC,CASSPDNNYGYTF
NA,TRBV6-1,TRBJ1-4,NA,TGTGCCAGCAGTGAAGTGCCACGACAGAGGACTAATGAAAAACTGTTTTTT,CASSEVPRQRTNEKLFF
TRBD1,TRBV9,TRBJ2-7,NA,TGTGCCAGCAGCGTGGAGAATAGGGCGACAGGGGTCTACGAGCAGTACTTC,CASSVENRATGVYEQYF
TRBD1,TRBV7-2,TRBJ1-4,NA,TGTGCCAGCAGTACCGGGACAGGGGGTGAAAAACTGTTTTTT,CASSTGTGGEKLFF
TRBD1,TRBV7-9,TRBJ1-2,NA,TGTGCCAGCAGCTCTATATTCGCGACAGGGGTTGCTGGCTACACCTTC,CASSSIFATGVAGYTF
NA,TRBV7-9,TRBJ2-2,NA,TGTGCCAGCAGCTTGGTACAGGGTTCCGGGGAGCTGTTTTTT,CASSLVQGSGELFF
NA,TRBV5-1,TRBJ2-1,NA,TGCGCCAGCAGCCCACTATATATCAATGAGCAGTTCTTC,CASSPLYINEQFF
NA,TRBV28,TRBJ2-7,NA,TGTGCCAGCACCGGGTTAGCGGACTCCTACGAGCAGTACTTC,CASTGLADSYEQYF
NA,TRBV7-9,TRBJ2-1,NA,TGTGCCAGCAGCTTCGGCCTCGATTCCAGCGTCATCTTAAATGAGCAGTTCTTC,CASSFGLDSSVILNEQFF
TRBD1,TRBV5-1,TRBJ1-1,once,TGCGCCAGCAGTCCGGGACAGGGGTATAACACTGAAGCTTTCTTT,CASSPGQGYNTEAFF
TRBD2,TRBV13,TRBJ2-2,NA,TGTGCCAGCAGCTCGCAGCGGGAGGACACCGGGGAGCTGTTTTTT,CASSSQREDTGELFF
NA,TRBV5-4,TRBJ1-2,NA,TGTGCCAGCAGCTTAGGGAGCTCTCGGGTGGCTTTCTATGGCTACACCTTC,CASSLGSSRVAFYGYTF